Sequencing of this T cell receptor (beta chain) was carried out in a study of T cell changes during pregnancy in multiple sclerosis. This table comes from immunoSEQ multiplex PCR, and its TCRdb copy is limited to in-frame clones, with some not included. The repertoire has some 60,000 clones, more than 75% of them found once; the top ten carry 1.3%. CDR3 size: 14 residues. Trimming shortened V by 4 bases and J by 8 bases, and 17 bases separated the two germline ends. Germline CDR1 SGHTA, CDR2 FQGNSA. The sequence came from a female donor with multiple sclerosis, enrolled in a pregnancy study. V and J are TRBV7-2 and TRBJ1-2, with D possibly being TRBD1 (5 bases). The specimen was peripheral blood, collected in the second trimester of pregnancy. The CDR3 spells CASSSPGAFWGYTF. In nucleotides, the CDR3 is TGTGCCAGCAGCTCCCCTGGGGCTTTCTGGGGCTACACCTTC. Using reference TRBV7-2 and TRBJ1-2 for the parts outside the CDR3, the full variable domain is GAGVSQSPSNKVTEKGKDVELRCDPISGHTALYWYRQSLGQGLEFLIYFQGNSAPDKSGLPSDRFSAERTGGSVSTLTIQRTQQEDSAVYLCASSSPGAFWGYTFGSGTRLTVV.